This is a list of T cell receptor beta chains from one sample in a study of CD8 T cells in ankylosing spondylitis. Via MiXCR, TCRdb re-called the 5' RACE reads, giving one row per CDR3 protein. Of approximately 440,000 distinct CDR3 sequences in the sample, about a sixth are singletons; the top ten hold about 0.94%. Sequencing was performed on blood, either unsorted or a sorted T cell fraction (not recorded which). Receptors originate from a male donor with ankylosing spondylitis. CDR3s include the opening cysteine and the closing phenylalanine or tryptophan. Fields, in order: D gene, clone size, V gene, J gene, CDR3 protein, CDR3 DNA. D genes are given only for firm matches. The listing skips clone size in some rows; elsewhere it reads once, few, many or a size class.

-	once	TRBV6-6	TRBJ2-1	CASSKTSNNEQFF	TGTGCCAGCAGTAAGACTAGTAACAATGAGCAGTTCTTC
-	-	TRBV27	TRBJ2-7	CASSVERTSYEQYF	TGTGCCAGTAGCGTAGAGAGGACCTCCTACGAGCAGTACTTC
-	many	TRBV12-3/TRBV12-4	TRBJ2-2	CASSLDSGELFF	TGTGCCAGCAGTTTGGATTCCGGGGAGCTGTTTTTT
TRBD2	few	TRBV20-1	TRBJ2-1	CSARLAGSSYNEQFF	TGCAGTGCTAGACTAGCGGGGAGCTCCTACAATGAGCAGTTCTTC
TRBD2	many	TRBV12-3/TRBV12-4	TRBJ2-3	CASRGLAGGPTTDTQYF	TGTGCCAGCAGGGGACTAGCGGGAGGGCCTACCACAGATACGCAGTATTTT
TRBD1	-	TRBV20-1	TRBJ1-5	CSARDGQGSQPQHF	TGCAGTGCTAGAGACGGACAGGGGAGTCAGCCCCAGCATTTT
TRBD2	few	TRBV12-3/TRBV12-4	TRBJ2-3	CASSPTRLAGGWDTQYF	TGTGCCAGCAGCCCGACCCGACTAGCGGGGGGTTGGGATACGCAGTATTTT
-	-	TRBV5-1	TRBJ1-1	CASSEGGRNTEAFF	TGCGCCAGCAGCGAGGGAGGGCGGAACACTGAAGCTTTCTTT
-	-	TRBV12-3/TRBV12-4	TRBJ1-5	CASSPSWLSNQPQHF	TGTGCCAGCAGCCCCTCATGGCTGAGCAATCAGCCCCAGCATTTT
TRBD2	few	TRBV7-2	TRBJ2-1	CASSFLAGSYNEQFF	TGTGCCAGCAGCTTCCTAGCGGGGTCCTACAATGAGCAGTTCTTC
-	many	TRBV12-3/TRBV12-4	TRBJ1-5	CASSSRGLQPQHF	TGTGCCAGCAGTTCCAGGGGTTTACAGCCCCAGCATTTT
-	-	TRBV18	TRBJ2-5	CASSPVDSQETQYF	TGTGCCAGCTCACCGGTCGACAGTCAAGAGACCCAGTACTTC
TRBD2	-	TRBV7-2	TRBJ2-2	CASSYLGAGGVAGELFF	TGTGCCAGCAGCTACCTAGGGGCGGGAGGTGTTGCCGGGGAGCTGTTTTTT
TRBD1	many	TRBV12-3/TRBV12-4	TRBJ1-1	CASSSQGATEAFF	TGTGCCAGCAGCTCACAGGGGGCCACTGAAGCTTTCTTT
-	-	TRBV12-3/TRBV12-4	TRBJ1-6	CASSFFSSNSPLHF	TGTGCCAGCAGTTTTTTCAGCAGCAATTCACCCCTCCACTTT
TRBD1	-	TRBV27	TRBJ2-7	CASSSGQIPEGQYF	TGTGCCAGCAGTTCGGGACAGATCCCGGAAGGGCAGTACTTC
-	-	TRBV11-2	TRBJ1-5	CASSSKVRQQYSNQPQHF	TGTGCCAGCAGCTCTAAAGTGAGACAGCAATATAGCAATCAGCCCCAGCATTTT
-	-	TRBV20-1	TRBJ2-1	CSATDPPSQFF	TGCAGTGCTACCGACCCTCCGTCGCAGTTCTTC
-	-	TRBV28	TRBJ1-5	CASRTGTFNQPQHF	TGTGCCAGCAGGACCGGGACTTTCAATCAGCCCCAGCATTTT
-	few	TRBV7-9	TRBJ1-3	CASSLEDTIYF	TGTGCCAGCAGCTTGGAGGACACCATATATTTT
-	few	TRBV7-9	TRBJ2-4	CASSLAETGDIQYF	TGTGCCAGCAGCTTAGCCGAGACTGGGGACATTCAGTACTTC